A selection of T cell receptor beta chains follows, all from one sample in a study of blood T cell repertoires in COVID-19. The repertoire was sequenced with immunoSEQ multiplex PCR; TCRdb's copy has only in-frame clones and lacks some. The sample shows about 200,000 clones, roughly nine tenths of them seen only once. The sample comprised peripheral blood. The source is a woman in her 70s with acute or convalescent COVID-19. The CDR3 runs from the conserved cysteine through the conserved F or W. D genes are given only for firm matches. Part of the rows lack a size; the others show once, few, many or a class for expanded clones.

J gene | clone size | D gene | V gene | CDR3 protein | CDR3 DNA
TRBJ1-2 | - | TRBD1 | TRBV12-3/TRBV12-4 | CASSRTGLYGYTF | TGTGCCAGCAGCAGGACAGGGCTCTATGGCTACACCTTC
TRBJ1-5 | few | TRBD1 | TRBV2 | CASRYTTGGNQPQHF | TGTGCCAGCAGATATACGACAGGGGGCAATCAGCCCCAGCATTTT
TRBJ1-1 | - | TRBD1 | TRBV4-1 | CASSQDGTGGFRSTEAFF | TGCGCCAGCAGCCAGGACGGGACAGGGGGCTTTCGGAGCACTGAAGCTTTCTTT
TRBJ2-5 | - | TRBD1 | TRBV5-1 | CASSFQTGGQETQYF | TGCGCCAGCAGCTTCCAAACAGGGGGGCAAGAGACCCAGTACTTC
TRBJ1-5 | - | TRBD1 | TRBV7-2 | CASSLQGDQPQHF | TGTGCCAGCAGCTTACAGGGGGATCAGCCCCAGCATTTT
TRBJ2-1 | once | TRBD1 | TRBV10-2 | CASSESRQGLYLFF | TGCGCCAGCAGTGAGTCGAGACAGGGTTTGTATCTGTTCTTC
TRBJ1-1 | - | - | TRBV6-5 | CASSSAGNRRISEAFF | TGTGCCAGCAGTTCCGCAGGGAATCGCCGAATATCTGAAGCTTTCTTT
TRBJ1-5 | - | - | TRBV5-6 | CASSLGQVNQPQHF | TGTGCCAGCAGCTTGGGACAGGTAAATCAGCCCCAGCATTTT
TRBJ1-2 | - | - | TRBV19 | CASSIEPGGYTF | TGTGCCAGTAGTATAGAACCAGGCGGCTACACCTTC
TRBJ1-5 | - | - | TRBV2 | CASSPVGQSNQPQHF | TGTGCCAGCAGTCCGGTAGGACAGTCAAATCAGCCCCAGCATTTT
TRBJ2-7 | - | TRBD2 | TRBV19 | CASSGGGFPYEQYF | TGTGCCAGTAGTGGCGGGGGGTTTCCCTACGAGCAGTACTTC
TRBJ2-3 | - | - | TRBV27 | CASSPTLMRADTQYF | TGTGCCAGCAGTCCAACCCTTATGCGGGCAGATACGCAGTATTTT
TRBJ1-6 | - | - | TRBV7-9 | CASSLVPDSNSPLHF | TGTGCCAGCAGCTTAGTCCCGGACAGCAATTCACCCCTCCACTTT
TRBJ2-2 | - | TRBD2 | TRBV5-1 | CASSFNSGSAGELFF | TGCGCCAGCAGCTTCAACAGCGGGAGTGCCGGGGAGCTGTTTTTT
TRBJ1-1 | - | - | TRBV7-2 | CASSLLGGGTEAFF | TGTGCCAGCAGCTTACTAGGGGGGGGCACTGAAGCTTTCTTT
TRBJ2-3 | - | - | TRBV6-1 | CASSEALGIDTQYF | TGTGCCAGCAGTGAAGCGCTGGGCATCGATACGCAGTATTTT
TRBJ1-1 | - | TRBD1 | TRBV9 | CASRFGTGDTEAFF | TGTGCCAGCAGATTCGGGACAGGGGACACTGAAGCTTTCTTT
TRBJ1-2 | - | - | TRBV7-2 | CASSLSPAAADYGYTF | TGTGCCAGCAGCTTATCACCAGCGGCGGCGGACTATGGCTACACCTTC
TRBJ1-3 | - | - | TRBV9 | CASSVEEGRNTIYF | TGTGCCAGCAGCGTAGAGGAGGGACGAAACACCATATATTTT
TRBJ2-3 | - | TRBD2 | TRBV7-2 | CASSLGLAGLDTQYF | TGTGCCAGCAGCTTAGGCCTAGCGGGCTTAGATACGCAGTATTTT
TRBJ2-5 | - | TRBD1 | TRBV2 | CASRTGEETQYF | TGTGCCAGCAGGACAGGGGAAGAGACCCAGTACTTC
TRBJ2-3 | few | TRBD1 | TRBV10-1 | CASSERDRSDTQYF | TGCGCCAGCAGTGAAAGGGACAGGTCAGATACGCAGTATTTT
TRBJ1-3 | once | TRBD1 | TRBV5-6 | CASSSVPTGGYGNTIYF | TGTGCCAGCAGCTCGGTCCCCACAGGGGGCTATGGAAACACCATATATTTT
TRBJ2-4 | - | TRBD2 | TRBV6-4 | CASSDLAGKNIQYF | TGTGCCAGCAGTGACTTAGCGGGGAAAAACATTCAGTACTTC
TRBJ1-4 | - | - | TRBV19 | CASSTTVVVNEKLFF | TGTGCCAGTAGTACAACCGTGGTAGTTAATGAAAAACTGTTTTTT
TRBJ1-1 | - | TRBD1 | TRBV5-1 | CASSGRGRENTEAFF | TGCGCCAGCAGCGGTAGGGGGCGTGAGAACACTGAAGCTTTCTTT
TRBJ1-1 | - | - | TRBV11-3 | CASSLSVTEAFF | TGTGCCAGCAGCTTGTCTGTAACTGAAGCTTTCTTT
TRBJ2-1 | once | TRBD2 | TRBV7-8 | CASSLMGGMDNEQFF | TGTGCCAGCAGCTTGATGGGGGGGATGGACAATGAGCAGTTCTTC